This section outlines one T cell receptor (beta chain) sequence together with its context. The sample holds other DNA sequences that translate to the same CDR3. This table comes from immunoSEQ multiplex PCR, and its TCRdb copy is limited to in-frame clones, with some not included. The sample holds approximately 70,000 clones, 75% to 85% seen once. This sample was taken from a study of OX40 agonist ivuxolimab in advanced cancers. Trimming shortened V by 0 bases and J by 1 base, and 3 bases separated the two germline ends. In germline, CDR1 is SGHRS, CDR2 YFSETQ. This CDR3 comprises 13 residues. This rearrangement joins TRBV5-1 to TRBJ2-3; D gene uncertain. The sequence was collected from an adult with an advanced solid tumor such as melanoma, head and neck, liver or kidney cancer. This specimen was CD4+ or CD8+ T cells sorted from blood, taken in a trial of the OX40 agonist ivuxolimab. The CDR3 reads CASSLEGTDTQYF. CDR3 sequence (DNA): TGCGCCAGCAGCTTGGAGGGCACAGATACGCAGTATTTT.